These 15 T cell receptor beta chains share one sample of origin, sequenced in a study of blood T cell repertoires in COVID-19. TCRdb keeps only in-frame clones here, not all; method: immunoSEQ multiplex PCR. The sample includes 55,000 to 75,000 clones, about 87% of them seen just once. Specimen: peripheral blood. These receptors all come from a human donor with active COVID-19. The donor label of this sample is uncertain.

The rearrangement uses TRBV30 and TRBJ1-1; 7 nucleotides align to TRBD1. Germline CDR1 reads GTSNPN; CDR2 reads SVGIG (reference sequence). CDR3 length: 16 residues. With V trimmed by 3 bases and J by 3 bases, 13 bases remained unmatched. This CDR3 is CAWSPLEGARHTEAFF. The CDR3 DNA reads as TGTGCCTGGAGCCCCCTGGAGGGGGCGCGTCACACTGAAGCTTTCTTT.

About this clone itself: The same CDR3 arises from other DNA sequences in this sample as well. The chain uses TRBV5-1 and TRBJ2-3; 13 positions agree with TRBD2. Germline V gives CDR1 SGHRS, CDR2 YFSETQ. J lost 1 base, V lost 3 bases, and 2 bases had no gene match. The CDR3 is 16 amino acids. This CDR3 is CASSWGTSGGTDTQYF. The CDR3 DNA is TGCGCCAGCAGCTGGGGGACTAGCGGGGGCACAGATACGCAGTATTTT.

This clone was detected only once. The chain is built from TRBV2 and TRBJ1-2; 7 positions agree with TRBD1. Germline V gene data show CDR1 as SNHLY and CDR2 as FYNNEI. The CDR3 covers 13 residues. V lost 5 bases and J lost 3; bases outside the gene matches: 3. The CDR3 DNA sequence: TGTGCCAGCAGTTTTGACAGGGACTATGGCTACACCTTC. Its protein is CASSFDRDYGYTF.

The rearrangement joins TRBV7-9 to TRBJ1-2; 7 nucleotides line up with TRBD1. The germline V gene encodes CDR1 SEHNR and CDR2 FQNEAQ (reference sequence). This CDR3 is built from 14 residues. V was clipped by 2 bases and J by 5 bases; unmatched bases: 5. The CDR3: CASSLTGAVYGYTF. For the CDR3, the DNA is TGTGCCAGCAGCTTAACAGGGGCGGTGTATGGCTACACCTTC.

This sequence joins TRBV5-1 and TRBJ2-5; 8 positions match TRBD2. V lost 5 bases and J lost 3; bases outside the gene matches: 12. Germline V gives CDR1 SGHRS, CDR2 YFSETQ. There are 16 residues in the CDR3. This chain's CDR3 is CASSPNSGNGEETQYF. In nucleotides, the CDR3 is TGCGCCAGCAGTCCTAATAGCGGGAATGGGGAAGAGACCCAGTACTTC.

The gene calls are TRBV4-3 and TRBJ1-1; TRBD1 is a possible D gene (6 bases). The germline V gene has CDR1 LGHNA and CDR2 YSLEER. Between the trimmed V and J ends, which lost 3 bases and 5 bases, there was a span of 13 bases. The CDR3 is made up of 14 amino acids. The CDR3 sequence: CASSQGYRVTEAFF. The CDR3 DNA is TGCGCCAGCAGCCAGGGGTACAGGGTGACTGAAGCTTTCTTT.

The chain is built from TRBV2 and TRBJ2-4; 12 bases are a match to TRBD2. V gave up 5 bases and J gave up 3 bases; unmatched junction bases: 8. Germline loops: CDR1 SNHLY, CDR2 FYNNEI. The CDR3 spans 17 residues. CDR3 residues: CASSKRTSGVYKNIQYF. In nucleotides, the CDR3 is TGTGCCAGCAGTAAGCGGACTAGCGGGGTTTACAAAAACATTCAGTACTTC. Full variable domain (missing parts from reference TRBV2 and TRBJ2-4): EPEVTQTPSHQVTQMGQEVILRCVPISNHLYFYWYRQILGQKVEFLVSFYNNEISEKSEIFDDQFSVERPDGSNFTLKIRSTKLEDSAMYFCASSKRTSGVYKNIQYFGAGTRLSVL.

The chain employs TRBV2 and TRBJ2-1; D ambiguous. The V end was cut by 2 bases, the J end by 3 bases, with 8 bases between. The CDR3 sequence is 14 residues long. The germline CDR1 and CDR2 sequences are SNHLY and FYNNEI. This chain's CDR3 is CASSELVDYNEQFF. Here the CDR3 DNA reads TGTGCCAGCAGTGAACTAGTTGACTACAATGAGCAGTTCTTC.

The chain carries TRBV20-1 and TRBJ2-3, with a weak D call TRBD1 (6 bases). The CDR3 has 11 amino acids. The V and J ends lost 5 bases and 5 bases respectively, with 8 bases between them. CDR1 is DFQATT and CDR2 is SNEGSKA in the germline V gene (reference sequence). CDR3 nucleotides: TGCAGTGCTCAACAGGGAGATACGCAGTATTTT. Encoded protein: CSAQQGDTQYF.

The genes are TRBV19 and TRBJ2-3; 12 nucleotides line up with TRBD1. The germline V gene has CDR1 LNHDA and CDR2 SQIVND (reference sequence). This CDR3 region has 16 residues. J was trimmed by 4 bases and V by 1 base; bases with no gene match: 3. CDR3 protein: CASSIGDRGPADTQYF. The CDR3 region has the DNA TGTGCCAGTAGTATAGGGGACAGGGGGCCGGCAGATACGCAGTATTTT.

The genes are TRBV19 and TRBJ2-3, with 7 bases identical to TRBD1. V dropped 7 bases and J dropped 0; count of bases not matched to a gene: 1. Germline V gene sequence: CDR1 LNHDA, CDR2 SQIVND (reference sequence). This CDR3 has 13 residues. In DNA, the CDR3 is TGTGCCAGTAAGGACAGGAGCACAGATACGCAGTATTTT. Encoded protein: CASKDRSTDTQYF.

Here the CDR3 reads CASSPTGLSQPQHF. CDR3 in DNA: TGCGCCAGCAGTCCCACCGGGTTGAGTCAGCCCCAGCATTTT. J is TRBJ1-5 and V is TRBV4-1; no reliable D call. The CDR3 covers 14 residues. The V gene's germline CDR1 is MGHRA and CDR2 YSYEKL. Trimming took off 6 bases at V and 6 bases at J, with 15 bases between the two ends.

The chain's CDR3 is CASSGATNEKLFF. For the CDR3, the DNA is TGTGCCAGCTCGGGAGCAACTAATGAAAAACTGTTTTTT. The chain recombines TRBV6-6 with TRBJ1-4, with D unresolved. V lost 8 bases to trimming and J lost 0 bases, with 7 bases between them. The CDR3 length is 13 residues. Germline V gene data show CDR1 as MNHNY and CDR2 as SVGAGI (reference sequence).

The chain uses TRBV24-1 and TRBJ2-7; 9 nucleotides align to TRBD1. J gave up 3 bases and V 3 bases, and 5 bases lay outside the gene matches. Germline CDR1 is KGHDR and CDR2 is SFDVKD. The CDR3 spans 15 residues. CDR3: CATSDPTGGYYEQYF. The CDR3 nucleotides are TGTGCCACCAGTGATCCCACAGGGGGCTACTACGAGCAGTACTTC.

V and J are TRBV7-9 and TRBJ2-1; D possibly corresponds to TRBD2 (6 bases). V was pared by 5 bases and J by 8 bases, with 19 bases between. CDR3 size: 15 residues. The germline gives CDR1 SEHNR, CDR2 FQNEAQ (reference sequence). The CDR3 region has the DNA TGTGCCAGCAGCGGGTCGGGTCGGAGGGACGATGAGCAGTTCTTC. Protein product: CASSGSGRRDDEQFF.